A single sample is the source of the 30 T cell receptor beta chains below, sequenced in a study of T cell changes during pregnancy in multiple sclerosis. Repertoires were generated with immunoSEQ multiplex PCR, while TCRdb's copy carries only in-frame clones and drops some. The sample has about 40,000 clones; about 91% are singletons. The starting material was CD4+ T cells from peripheral blood mononuclear cells, obtained in the second trimester of pregnancy. The source is a female donor in good health, enrolled as a control in a pregnancy study.

Here the CDR3 reads CASSSVSLAHGEQYF. CDR3 DNA sequence: TGTGCCAGCAGCTCAGTCAGTCTAGCTCATGGGGAGCAGTACTTC. The chain joins TRBV11-2 to TRBJ2-7, with D perhaps TRBD2 (5 bases). V lost 4 bases and J lost 7, with 20 bases in between. The V gene's germline CDR1 is SGHAT and CDR2 FQNNGV. The CDR3 runs 15 residues.

For the CDR3, the DNA is TGCGCCAGCAGCTTGTCCACTAGCCCCACCGGGGAGCTGTTTTTT. Its protein product is CASSLSTSPTGELFF. The chain combines TRBV5-1 with TRBJ2-2; a possible D gene is TRBD2 (6 bases). Germline V lookup: CDR1 SGHRS, CDR2 YFSETQ. The CDR3 extends over 15 amino acids. V was shortened by 1 base and J by 4 bases, with 11 bases between the two germline ends.

CDR3 sequence (DNA): TGTGCCAGCAGCTTAGGGGGGGGCGGCTTGAACACTGAAGCTTTCTTT. This translates into CASSLGGGGLNTEAFF. This chain connects TRBV7-9 to TRBJ1-1; a possible D gene is TRBD1 (6 bases). The ends were cut back, 1 base at V and 0 bases at J, with 12 bases in the middle. Germline-derived CDR1 and CDR2 are SEHNR and FQNEAQ (reference sequence). The length of the CDR3 is 16 residues.

The chain couples TRBV11-1 to TRBJ2-1; 10 bases match TRBD1. This CDR3 spans 14 amino acids. Trimming at V came to 8 bases and at J to 6 bases, leaving 7 bases not matched to a gene. Germline V CDR1 and CDR2: SGHAT, FQDESV (reference sequence). The CDR3 here is CASQRDRGLNEQFF. The CDR3 DNA reads as TGTGCCAGCCAGAGGGACAGGGGTCTCAATGAGCAGTTCTTC.

The chain recombines TRBV27 with TRBJ2-1; 14 nucleotides match TRBD2. The V gene's germline CDR1 is MNHEY and CDR2 SMNVEV (reference sequence). Trimming removed 2 bases from V and 2 bases from J; junction bases left unmatched: 5. This CDR3 spans 18 amino acids. This CDR3 is CASSLRGLAGDTYNEQFF. The CDR3 DNA sequence: TGTGCCAGCAGTTTAAGGGGACTAGCGGGGGATACCTACAATGAGCAGTTCTTC.

The rearrangement joins TRBV20-1 to TRBJ2-5; D is unresolved. CDR1 is DFQATT, CDR2 SNEGSKA, per germline (reference sequence). V shed 4 bases and J shed 5 bases, with 5 bases lying between them. CDR3 length: 10 amino acids. The CDR3 region has the DNA TGCAGTGCTATTTCGGAGACCCAGTACTTC. It codes for CSAISETQYF.

The chain has TRBV6-1 and TRBJ2-7; no clear D. The CDR3 is made up of 13 amino acids. V lost 7 bases and J lost 2, with 12 bases in between. CDR1 MNHNS and CDR2 SASEGT come from the germline V gene. The DNA for the CDR3 is TGTGCCAGCACTTTTTCGAGCCCCTACGAGCAGTACTTC. This codes for CASTFSSPYEQYF.

The V and J genes are TRBV19 and TRBJ2-1; D is unresolved. V was trimmed by 5 bases and J by 6 bases, leaving 20 bases between them. The CDR3 has 16 amino acids. The germline CDR1 and CDR2 sequences are LNHDA and SQIVND (reference sequence). The CDR3 DNA is TGTGCCAGTAGTTCCCCCGAGGTTTTTTTATTCAATGAGCAGTTCTTC. This translates into CASSSPEVFLFNEQFF.

This clone was counted between two and nine times. The chain joins TRBV2 to TRBJ1-2; 7 bases fit TRBD1. V gave up 2 bases and J gave up 4 bases; unmatched junction bases: 4. CDR3 length: 14 residues. Germline CDR1 reads SNHLY; CDR2 reads FYNNEI. The DNA of the CDR3 is TGTGCCAGCAGTGAAAAGGGACAGAGCTATGGCTACACCTTC. Encoded protein: CASSEKGQSYGYTF.

The chain recombines TRBV29-1 with TRBJ2-3; D perhaps matches TRBD2 (6 bases). CDR1 and CDR2 (germline): SQVTM, ANQGSEA. Between the trimmed V and J ends, which lost 4 bases and 5 bases, there was a span of 13 bases. The CDR3 spans 13 residues. CDR3 in DNA: TGCAGCGTTGTTGGCGGGGTACGAGATACGCAGTATTTT. Translating it yields CSVVGGVRDTQYF.

The genes are TRBV15 and TRBJ2-5; no firm D call. CDR1 is LNHNV and CDR2 is YYDKDF in the germline V gene (reference sequence). CDR3 length: 14 residues. Trimming removed 1 base from V and 4 bases from J, with 10 bases in between. In DNA, the CDR3 is TGTGCCACCAGCAGAGCTACGTCCGGAGAGACCCAGTACTTC. This sequence encodes CATSRATSGETQYF.

V gene TRBV7-3 combines with J gene TRBJ2-1; 12 nucleotides match TRBD2. This CDR3 has 15 amino acids. J was trimmed by 9 bases and V by 3 bases; bases with no gene match: 6. From germline, CDR1 is SGHTA and CDR2 FQGTGA. CDR3 DNA: TGTGCCAGCAGCTTGACTAGCGGGAGTGTCCGTGAGCAGTTCTTC. Translation gives CASSLTSGSVREQFF. The variable domain in full, with the rest retrieved from reference TRBV7-3 and TRBJ2-1, is GAGVSQTPSNKVTEKGKYVELRCDPISGHTALYWYRQSLGQGPEFLIYFQGTGAADDSGLPNDRFFAVRPEGSVSTLKIQRTERGDSAVYLCASSLTSGSVREQFFGPGTRLTVL.

The V call is TRBV5-5, the J call TRBJ2-5, with 9 positions matching TRBD1. Germline CDR1 is SGHKS and CDR2 is YYEKEE (reference sequence). The CDR3 sequence is 18 residues long. V was clipped by 0 bases and J by 2 bases; unmatched bases: 11. CDR3 coding DNA: TGTGCCAGCAGCTTGGAGGGATTCGGGACAGGGACTCAAGAGACCCAGTACTTC. Amino acids: CASSLEGFGTGTQETQYF.

The chain joins TRBV28 to TRBJ2-5, with TRBD1 matching over 9 bases. Germline V gene lookup returns CDR1 MDHEN and CDR2 SYDVKM. Trimming at V came to 6 bases and at J to 5 bases, leaving 4 bases not matched to a gene. The CDR3 extends over 13 amino acids. CDR3 protein: CASSRDRAETQYF. As DNA, the CDR3 is TGTGCCAGCAGCCGGGACAGGGCTGAGACCCAGTACTTC.

This sequence joins TRBV6-5 and TRBJ2-1, with D maybe TRBD2 (6 bases). The CDR3 is 15 amino acids. Looked up from germline, CDR1 is MNHEY and CDR2 is SVGAGI. The V gene lost 2 bases and the J gene lost 6 bases, with 14 bases spanning the gap. CDR3 region: CASSYRDLDPNEQFF. The CDR3 DNA sequence: TGTGCCAGCAGTTACCGGGACTTAGATCCCAATGAGCAGTTCTTC.

This chain connects TRBV16 to TRBJ2-3; no firm D call. CDR1 KGHSY and CDR2 FQNENV come from the germline V gene. The CDR3 spans 15 residues. V was pared by 5 bases and J by 2 bases, with 14 bases between. For the CDR3, the DNA is TGTGCCAGCAGCTACCGATTACCACTCACAGATACGCAGTATTTT. Translated, it gives CASSYRLPLTDTQYF. Together with reference TRBV16 and TRBJ2-3, the CDR3 gives the full variable domain: GEEVAQTPKHLVRGEGQKAKLYCAPIKGHSYVFWYQQVLKNEFKFLISFQNENVFDETGMPKERFSAKCLPNSPCSLEIQATKLEDSAVYFCASSYRLPLTDTQYFGPGTRLTVL.

The rearrangement joins TRBV9 to TRBJ2-2; D may be TRBD1 (6 bases). The CDR3 loop spans 15 amino acids. V lost 1 base to trimming and J lost 1 base, with 8 bases between them. Germline loops: CDR1 SGDLS, CDR2 YYNGEE. The CDR3 here is CASSVKTGNTGELFF. The CDR3 DNA follows: TGTGCCAGCAGCGTAAAGACAGGGAACACCGGGGAGCTGTTTTTT.

Concerning this clone itself: The junction shows a germline mismatch at one end, possibly a read error. The chain has TRBV30 and TRBJ1-6; D gene uncertain. There are 11 residues in the CDR3. Looked up from germline, CDR1 is GTSNPN and CDR2 is SVGIG (reference sequence). This CDR3 reads CAFGDWNYRFF. In DNA, the CDR3 is TGTGCCTTTGGAGATTGGAACTACCGCTTCTTT.

CDR3 nucleotides: TGTGCCAGCAGCCAAGTTGGGACAGGGGAAACCGGGGAGCTGTTTTTT. It codes for CASSQVGTGETGELFF. V and J are TRBV4-2 and TRBJ2-2; 10 bases are shared with TRBD1. CDR1 and CDR2 (germline): LGHNA, YNFKEQ. Trimming cost V 1 base and J 5 bases; bases outside gene matches: 4. The CDR3 spans 16 residues.

The genes are TRBV27 and TRBJ1-2; D may be TRBD1 (5 bases). This CDR3 comprises 14 residues. CDR1 MNHEY and CDR2 SMNVEV come from the germline V gene (reference sequence). Trimming took off 7 bases at V and 4 bases at J, with 16 bases between the two ends. The CDR3 is CASKSTGEIYGYTF. In DNA form, the CDR3 reads TGTGCCAGCAAAAGTACAGGCGAGATCTATGGCTACACCTTC.

The chain carries TRBV2 and TRBJ1-5; no clear D. The V gene's germline CDR1 is SNHLY and CDR2 FYNNEI. CDR3 length: 16 residues. Trimming left V 4 bases short and J 1 base short, with 14 bases between. The CDR3: CASSALGRESNQPQHF. Here the CDR3 DNA reads TGTGCCAGCAGTGCCCTCGGGAGGGAGAGCAATCAGCCCCAGCATTTT. Looking up the rest from reference TRBV2 and TRBJ1-5 gives the full variable domain: EPEVTQTPSHQVTQMGQEVILRCVPISNHLYFYWYRQILGQKVEFLVSFYNNEISEKSEIFDDQFSVERPDGSNFTLKIRSTKLEDSAMYFCASSALGRESNQPQHFGDGTRLSIL.

The chain recombines TRBV19 with TRBJ1-5, with a weak D call TRBD1 (5 bases). Germline lookup yields CDR1 LNHDA and CDR2 SQIVND (reference sequence). V was pared by 4 bases and J by 1 base, with 11 bases between. The CDR3 has 15 residues. The CDR3 spells CASSKRQGSNQPQHF. CDR3 in DNA: TGTGCCAGTAGTAAGCGCCAGGGAAGCAATCAGCCCCAGCATTTT.

V gene TRBV28 combines with J gene TRBJ2-1; unclear D gene. Germline V CDR1 and CDR2: MDHEN, SYDVKM. The germline V and J ends were trimmed by 4 bases and 6 bases, with 4 bases remaining between them. The CDR3 consists of 11 residues. CDR3 sequence reads: CASSSGNEQFF. The CDR3 bases are TGTGCCAGCAGTTCAGGCAATGAGCAGTTCTTC.

The count of this clone is one. The chain links TRBV12-5 to TRBJ2-1; TRBD1 matches at 8 bases. This CDR3 is built from 13 residues. Germline-derived CDR1 and CDR2 are LGHNT and FRNRAP. V shed 6 bases and J 7 bases; nucleotides not matched to a gene: 5. The CDR3 reads CASGPDRDNEQFF. CDR3 bases: TGTGCTAGTGGCCCGGACAGGGATAATGAGCAGTTCTTC.

The CDR3, as DNA: TGTGCCATCAGTGAGCCGGGACGACAGGGCCGCCGTATCACAGATACGCAGTATTTT. Its translation is CAISEPGRQGRRITDTQYF. V and J are TRBV10-3 and TRBJ2-3; 7 nucleotides agree with TRBD1. Losses at the gene ends were 2 bases for V and 2 bases for J; bases not matched to a gene: 16. Per the germline V gene, CDR1 is ENHRY and CDR2 is SYGVKD. The CDR3 contains 19 residues.

This chain joins TRBV11-2 and TRBJ2-1, with TRBD2 identical over 10 bases. V lost 2 bases and J lost 9; bases outside the gene matches: 7. CDR1 and CDR2 from the germline V gene are SGHAT and FQNNGV. The CDR3 runs to 15 residues. The CDR3 sequence: CASSLLAGGLGEQFF. DNA for the CDR3: TGTGCCAGCAGCTTATTAGCGGGGGGACTAGGTGAGCAGTTCTTC. Full variable domain (outside the CDR3, taken from reference TRBV11-2 and TRBJ2-1): EAGVAQSPRYKIIEKRQSVAFWCNPISGHATLYWYQQILGQGPKLLIQFQNNGVVDDSQLPKDRFSAERLKGVDSTLKIQPAKLEDSAVYLCASSLLAGGLGEQFFGPGTRLTVL.

The rearrangement joins TRBV18 to TRBJ2-7, with TRBD2 matching 7 bases. The CDR3 totals 16 residues. CDR1 is KGHSH and CDR2 is LQKENI in the germline V gene. The junction had 10 bases not matched to a gene; V was cut back by 4 bases and J by 1 base. The CDR3 here is CASSQQEGAGSYEQYF. CDR3 in DNA: TGTGCCAGCTCACAGCAAGAGGGAGCGGGGTCCTACGAGCAGTACTTC.

V and J are TRBV27 and TRBJ2-3; TRBD2 aligns across 11 bases. CDR3 size: 17 residues. From germline, CDR1 is MNHEY and CDR2 SMNVEV (reference sequence). V trimming: 2 bases; J trimming: 8 bases; junction bases outside the gene matches: 12. CDR3 residues: CASSLPPLAGVVGTQYF. For the CDR3, the DNA is TGTGCCAGCAGTTTACCCCCACTAGCGGGAGTAGTAGGTACGCAGTATTTT.

The CDR3 DNA reads as TGTGCCAGCAGCCGAGGGGTGTATAGCGGGGGAGGGGGAACCTACGAGCAGTACTTC. Its protein is CASSRGVYSGGGGTYEQYF. J is TRBJ2-7 and V is TRBV5-4, with 9 bases matching TRBD2. Germline CDR1 SGHNT, CDR2 YYREEE (reference sequence). The V gene end was trimmed by 4 bases and the J gene end by 2 bases; junction bases not matched to a gene: 19. This CDR3 comprises 19 residues.

This chain uses TRBV7-2 with TRBJ2-5; 9 bases agree with TRBD2. This CDR3 contains 15 residues. Germline CDR1 reads SGHTA; CDR2 reads FQGNSA. V lost 3 bases to trimming and J lost 4 bases; unmatched junction nucleotides: 6. CDR3 amino acids: CASSFVSGSLETQYF. As DNA, the CDR3 is TGTGCCAGCAGCTTCGTTAGCGGGAGCTTAGAGACCCAGTACTTC. The full variable domain, rest sourced from reference TRBV7-2 and TRBJ2-5, is GAGVSQSPSNKVTEKGKDVELRCDPISGHTALYWYRQSLGQGLEFLIYFQGNSAPDKSGLPSDRFSAERTGGSVSTLTIQRTQQEDSAVYLCASSFVSGSLETQYFGPGTRLLVL.